These 32 T cell receptor beta chains came from one sample sequenced in a study of blood T cell repertoires in COVID-19. Sequenced by immunoSEQ multiplex PCR; TCRdb stores in-frame clones only, minus some. The sample contains 180,000 or so clones, approximately 85% of which appear only once. Material: peripheral blood. All receptors come from a man aged 60 to 69 who had recovered from COVID-19.

The chain links TRBV2 to TRBJ1-2; D is unclear. The CDR3 loop spans 14 amino acids. Germline assignment: CDR1 SNHLY and CDR2 FYNNEI. V shed 0 bases and J shed 4 bases, with 9 bases lying between them. This chain's CDR3 is CASSEALVGYGYTF. For the CDR3, the DNA is TGTGCCAGCAGTGAAGCGCTTGTCGGCTATGGCTACACCTTC.

This chain links TRBV19 with TRBJ2-5; 9 positions match TRBD2. Germline V CDR1 and CDR2: LNHDA, SQIVND (reference sequence). The junction had 6 bases not matched to a gene; V was cut back by 5 bases and J by 2 bases. This CDR3 has 15 residues. The CDR3 DNA reads TGTGCCAGTAGTCCCCGCAGCGGGGGGCAAGAGACCCAGTACTTC. The encoded protein is CASSPRSGGQETQYF.

The chain links TRBV19 to TRBJ1-1; perhaps TRBD1 as D (6 bases). The CDR3 runs 14 residues. V was clipped by 4 bases and J by 4 bases, with 13 bases between them. In germline, CDR1 is LNHDA, CDR2 SQIVND (reference sequence). CDR3 protein: CASSKAGVGTEAFF. The CDR3 DNA reads TGTGCCAGTAGTAAGGCAGGGGTAGGCACTGAAGCTTTCTTT.

The rearrangement uses TRBV19 and TRBJ2-5; a weak D match, TRBD1 (5 bases). From germline, CDR1 is LNHDA and CDR2 SQIVND (reference sequence). Trimming pared 7 bases from V and 4 bases from J, leaving 19 bases between. CDR3 length: 15 residues. This chain's CDR3 is CASTQRLGEGETQYF. CDR3 bases: TGTGCCAGTACCCAAAGGCTAGGGGAAGGAGAGACCCAGTACTTC.

The chain joins TRBV3-1 (or the pseudogene TRBV3-2) to TRBJ2-2, with 9 bases matching TRBD2. Trimming took 5 bases from V and 6 from J; bases not matched to a gene: 10. The CDR3 extends over 16 amino acids. The germline gives CDR1 LGHDT, CDR2 YNNKEL (reference sequence). The CDR3: CASSSFGGGASGELFF. In nucleotides, the CDR3 is TGTGCCAGCAGCTCTTTTGGCGGGGGGGCGTCCGGGGAGCTGTTTTTT.

J is TRBJ2-5 and V is TRBV10-3; 7 bases match TRBD2. J was trimmed by 5 bases and V by 3 bases; bases with no gene match: 9. Germline V gene sequence: CDR1 ENHRY, CDR2 SYGVKD. The CDR3 is 15 amino acids. The CDR3 DNA reads TGTGCCATCAGTGACCAAGCGGGGCAAGGGGAGACCCAGTACTTC. Translated, it gives CAISDQAGQGETQYF.

The chain carries TRBV5-4 and TRBJ2-7; no firm D call. The CDR3 consists of 13 residues. The V end was cut by 0 bases, the J end by 2 bases, with 6 bases between. Germline CDR1 and CDR2: SGHNT and YYREEE (reference sequence). CDR3 nucleotide sequence: TGTGCCAGCAGCTTGGACAGACCCTACGAGCAGTACTTC. It is translated as CASSLDRPYEQYF.

The rearrangement joins TRBV3-1 (or the pseudogene TRBV3-2) to TRBJ2-1; 11 bases line up with TRBD2. In germline, CDR1 is LGHDT, CDR2 YNNKEL (reference sequence). V lost 0 bases to trimming and J lost 6 bases; unmatched junction nucleotides: 4. The CDR3 covers 16 residues. The CDR3 reads CASSQDRLAGGNEQFF. The CDR3 nucleotides read TGTGCCAGCAGCCAAGATAGGCTAGCGGGGGGCAATGAGCAGTTCTTC.

The genes are TRBV5-5 and TRBJ2-7; 7 nucleotides line up with TRBD1. The J segment lost 3 bases and the V segment lost 1 base, leaving 7 bases of the junction unmatched. The germline V gene has CDR1 SGHKS and CDR2 YYEKEE (reference sequence). This CDR3 is built from 15 residues. This CDR3 reads CASSLSGGLFYEQYF. CDR3 DNA: TGTGCCAGCAGCTTGTCAGGGGGTCTATTCTACGAGCAGTACTTC.

This clone showed up just a few times. This chain uses TRBV5-1 with TRBJ1-1, with TRBD1 as a possible D gene (6 bases). The CDR3 extends over 13 amino acids. V dropped 5 bases and J dropped 1 base, with 9 bases sitting between them. Germline V CDR1 and CDR2: SGHRS, YFSETQ. The CDR3 region is CASSRGTNTEAFF. The CDR3 DNA is TGCGCCAGCAGTAGGGGGACGAACACTGAAGCTTTCTTT.

The rearrangement uses TRBV5-8 and TRBJ2-5; TRBD1 matches 8 bases. From germline, CDR1 is SGHTS and CDR2 YDEGEE. With 4 bases clipped from V and 1 base from J, the junction kept 9 bases outside the gene matches. This CDR3 is built from 16 residues. The CDR3 protein is CASSVGGQAGQETQYF. The CDR3 nucleotides read TGTGCCAGCAGCGTGGGGGGACAGGCAGGCCAAGAGACCCAGTACTTC. The complete variable domain, with remaining parts taken from reference TRBV5-8 and TRBJ2-5, reads EAGVTQSPTHLIKTRGQQATLRCSPISGHTSVYWYQQALGLGLQFLLWYDEGEERNRGNFPPRFSGRQFPNYSSELNVNALELEDSALYLCASSVGGQAGQETQYFGPGTRLLVL.

This clone is a singleton in its sample. The genes are TRBV6-5 and TRBJ1-1, with TRBD1 identical over 9 bases. Trimming at V came to 6 bases and at J to 3 bases, leaving 8 bases not matched to a gene. Germline CDR1 and CDR2: MNHEY and SVGAGI. This CDR3 has 15 residues. This chain's CDR3 is CASRNTGGKDTEAFF. CDR3 bases: TGTGCCAGCAGGAATACAGGGGGCAAAGACACTGAAGCTTTCTTT.

The genes are TRBV7-2 and TRBJ1-4, with TRBD1 identical over 8 bases. Germline V gene data show CDR1 as SGHTA and CDR2 as FQGNSA. Trimming took 4 bases from V and 7 from J; bases not matched to a gene: 8. This CDR3 has 15 amino acids. CDR3 nucleotides: TGTGCCAGCAGCTCACAGGGGGTACAAGGTGAAAAACTGTTTTTT. As protein: CASSSQGVQGEKLFF.

The J gene is TRBJ1-2, the V gene TRBV29-1; no clear D gene. The CDR3 sequence is 12 residues long. Germline-derived CDR1 and CDR2 are SQVTM and ANQGSEA. Trimming stripped 4 bases from V and 4 bases from J, with 10 bases between. CDR3 protein: CSVGGQFYGYTF. The CDR3 DNA reads TGCAGCGTTGGAGGGCAGTTCTATGGCTACACCTTC.

The V call is TRBV24-1, the J call TRBJ1-5; TRBD1 might be the D (6 bases). The germline CDR1 and CDR2 sequences are KGHDR and SFDVKD. CDR3 size: 17 residues. V was pared by 7 bases and J by 1 base, with 19 bases between. The CDR3 bases are TGTGCCACCAGCCACAGGGCCTCATATGGAAGCAATCAGCCCCAGCATTTT. It specifies CATSHRASYGSNQPQHF.

The count of this clone is one. V usage is TRBV7-9 and J usage is TRBJ2-7; no clear D gene. Germline V gene sequence: CDR1 SEHNR, CDR2 FQNEAQ (reference sequence). V was cut by 5 bases and J by 3 bases, with 14 bases left in between. The CDR3 sequence is 14 residues long. The CDR3: CASSPQLQGYEQYF. DNA for the CDR3: TGTGCCAGCAGCCCACAGTTACAAGGCTACGAGCAGTACTTC.

The rearrangement links TRBV27 to TRBJ2-1; 11 nucleotides line up with TRBD2. CDR1 and CDR2 from the germline V gene are MNHEY and SMNVEV (reference sequence). The length of the CDR3 is 16 residues. V lost 4 bases and J lost 6; bases outside the gene matches: 8. The CDR3 spells CASSSGSSGGSNEQFF. Here the CDR3 DNA reads TGTGCCAGCAGTTCCGGTTCTAGCGGGGGGTCCAATGAGCAGTTCTTC.

V is TRBV7-2 and J is TRBJ2-3; TRBD2 matches at 11 bases. V dropped 3 bases and J dropped 8; count of bases not matched to a gene: 10. From germline, CDR1 is SGHTA and CDR2 FQGNSA. This CDR3 has 16 amino acids. The CDR3 DNA follows: TGTGCCAGCAGCTTTAGCGGGGGGGTCCAAGGCGGTACGCAGTATTTT. It is translated as CASSFSGGVQGGTQYF. Full variable domain (outside the CDR3, taken from reference TRBV7-2 and TRBJ2-3): GAGVSQSPSNKVTEKGKDVELRCDPISGHTALYWYRQSLGQGLEFLIYFQGNSAPDKSGLPSDRFSAERTGGSVSTLTIQRTQQEDSAVYLCASSFSGGVQGGTQYFGPGTRLTVL.

This chain links TRBV2 with TRBJ2-1, with 11 bases fitting TRBD2. V was clipped by 5 bases and J by 10 bases; unmatched bases: 16. CDR1 is SNHLY, CDR2 FYNNEI, per germline. The CDR3 extends over 17 amino acids. The CDR3 nucleotides are TGTGCCAGCAGTTTTTCCTTTTTAGCGGGGGGGGCCCGGGAGCAGTTCTTC. It is translated as CASSFSFLAGGAREQFF.

The chain couples TRBV19 to TRBJ1-4, with D possibly TRBD1 on 5 matching bases. From germline, CDR1 is LNHDA and CDR2 SQIVND (reference sequence). The length of the CDR3 is 17 residues. V was pared by 5 bases and J by 4 bases, with 20 bases between. The CDR3 is CASSSGKSGGFNEKLFF. DNA for the CDR3: TGTGCCAGTAGTTCCGGCAAGAGCGGGGGGTTTAATGAAAAACTGTTTTTT.

The genes are TRBV13 and TRBJ2-3, with unresolved D. The CDR3 totals 16 residues. The germline CDR1 and CDR2 sequences are PRHDT and FYEKMQ (reference sequence). The germline V and J ends were trimmed by 5 bases and 1 base, with 16 bases remaining between them. CDR3 amino acids: CASSPRVASGTDTQYF. CDR3 coding DNA: TGTGCCAGCAGCCCCCGGGTAGCCTCTGGCACAGATACGCAGTATTTT. Full variable domain (outside the CDR3, taken from reference TRBV13 and TRBJ2-3): AAGVIQSPRHLIKEKRETATLKCYPIPRHDTVYWYQQGPGQDPQFLISFYEKMQSDKGSIPDRFSAQQFSDYHSELNMSSLELGDSALYFCASSPRVASGTDTQYFGPGTRLTVL.

This clone was counted a single time. This chain links TRBV9 with TRBJ2-7, with TRBD1 identical over 9 bases. Trimming cost V 4 bases and J 4 bases; bases outside gene matches: 9. This CDR3 has 15 amino acids. Germline V CDR1 and CDR2: SGDLS, YYNGEE. This CDR3 is CASSPRGTGPYEQYF. DNA for the CDR3: TGTGCCAGCAGCCCCCGTGGGACAGGGCCGTACGAGCAGTACTTC.

This sequence joins TRBV18 and TRBJ1-2, with D unresolved. Trimming removed 6 bases at V and 0 bases at J, with 17 bases between. Germline V gives CDR1 KGHSH, CDR2 LQKENI. The CDR3 sequence is 16 residues long. The CDR3 sequence is CASSPYTGRANYGYTF. CDR3 coding DNA: TGTGCCAGCTCTCCATATACCGGGAGGGCTAACTATGGCTACACCTTC.

The CDR3 nucleotides read TGTGCCAGCACCAAGGGGACAGGGGCCTACAATGAGCAGTTCTTC. It is translated as CASTKGTGAYNEQFF. V is TRBV2 and J is TRBJ2-1; 10 nucleotides line up with TRBD1. J lost 2 bases, V lost 7 bases, and 5 bases had no gene match. CDR1 is SNHLY, CDR2 FYNNEI, per germline. There are 15 residues in the CDR3.

This chain connects TRBV7-8 to TRBJ1-2, with D possibly being TRBD1 (6 bases). This CDR3 is built from 13 residues. V shed 4 bases and J shed 5 bases, with 11 bases lying between them. Germline CDR1 reads SGHVS; CDR2 reads FQNEAQ. The CDR3 region has the DNA TGTGCCAGCAGCTGGACAGTTCTTTATGGCTACACCTTC. This codes for CASSWTVLYGYTF.

The chain joins TRBV9 to TRBJ1-6, with TRBD1 identical over 7 bases. The CDR3 is made up of 16 amino acids. The V and J ends lost 4 bases and 6 bases, in that order; junction bases with no gene match: 10. CDR1 and CDR2 from the germline V gene are SGDLS and YYNGEE. The CDR3 region is CASSPSPGQSNSPLHF. The CDR3 DNA is TGTGCCAGCAGCCCTAGTCCGGGACAGAGTAATTCACCCCTCCACTTT.

V usage is TRBV3-1 (or the pseudogene TRBV3-2) and J usage is TRBJ1-1, with a weak D call TRBD1 (5 bases). The CDR3 is 15 amino acids. Trimming left V 1 base short and J 0 bases short, with 9 bases between. The germline gives CDR1 LGHDT, CDR2 YNNKEL (reference sequence). The CDR3 protein is CASSQGAGLNTEAFF. CDR3 DNA: TGTGCCAGCAGCCAAGGGGCAGGGCTGAACACTGAAGCTTTCTTT.

The genes are TRBV11-2 and TRBJ1-1, with 7 bases lining up with TRBD1. From germline, CDR1 is SGHAT and CDR2 FQNNGV. The V segment lost 5 bases and the J segment 8 bases; nucleotides outside the gene matches: 5. The CDR3 covers 12 residues. The DNA of the CDR3 is TGTGCCAGCAGCCCCCGGACAGGAGAAGCTTTCTTT. Its protein is CASSPRTGEAFF.

The rearrangement links TRBV2 to TRBJ1-2; TRBD1 is a possible D gene (6 bases). V dropped 7 bases and J dropped 7 bases, with 16 bases sitting between them. This CDR3 has 13 amino acids. Germline V gene lookup returns CDR1 SNHLY and CDR2 FYNNEI. For the CDR3, the DNA is TGTGCCAGCAACATACAGGGTTCGGTTGGCTACACCTTC. Encoded protein: CASNIQGSVGYTF.

The genes are TRBV15 and TRBJ2-7; D may be TRBD2 (7 bases). Between the trimmed V and J ends, which lost 0 bases and 2 bases, there was a span of 20 bases. The CDR3 loop spans 18 amino acids. Germline CDR1 LNHNV, CDR2 YYDKDF (reference sequence). As DNA, the CDR3 is TGTGCCACCAGCAGAGAGGGGGGGGCCACCCTTAAACCCTACGAGCAGTACTTC. It specifies CATSREGGATLKPYEQYF.

This rearrangement joins TRBV12-3 or TRBV12-4 to TRBJ1-1, with unresolved D. Trimming cost V 3 bases and J 2 bases, with 7 bases left between them. The CDR3 extends over 13 amino acids. CDR3 amino acids: CASSFSGNTEAFF. The CDR3, as DNA: TGTGCCAGCAGTTTCTCAGGAAACACTGAAGCTTTCTTT.

The CDR3 loop is CASSQRISGDSIETQYF. The CDR3 DNA sequence: TGTGCCAGCAGCCAACGTATTAGCGGGGATAGCATTGAGACCCAGTACTTC. J is TRBJ2-5 and V is TRBV3-1 (or the pseudogene TRBV3-2); 8 bases are a match to TRBD2. V was pared by 2 bases and J by 5 bases, with 13 bases of the junction left unmatched. The CDR3 has 17 residues. Germline lookup yields CDR1 LGHDT and CDR2 YNNKEL (reference sequence).